These 10 T cell receptor beta chains were sequenced from one sample in a study of cytomegalovirus exposure and HLA in healthy donors. PCR was performed using 60 Vbeta and 13 Jbeta primers. TCRdb's table, derived via immunoSEQ multiplex PCR, lists solely in-frame clones and lacks some. The sample holds 200,000 to 250,000 clones, 65% to 80% seen once. Material: PBMCs. The receptors stem from a man in his forties in good health and CMV-seronegative.

The CDR3 DNA reads TGCGCCAGCAGCCAAGATTCCGGTGCTGAAGCTTTCTTT. It is translated as CASSQDSGAEAFF. V and J are TRBV4-1 and TRBJ1-1; D gene ambiguous. Germline V lookup: CDR1 MGHRA, CDR2 YSYEKL. This CDR3 region has 13 residues. Between the trimmed V and J ends, which lost 0 bases and 6 bases, there was a span of 8 bases.

V is TRBV13 and J is TRBJ2-5; maybe TRBD1 (6 bases). CDR1 is PRHDT, CDR2 FYEKMQ, per germline (reference sequence). V lost 2 bases, J lost 2 bases, and 9 bases lay in between. CDR3 size: 14 residues. This chain's CDR3 is CASSLTGQQETQYF. In DNA, the CDR3 is TGTGCCAGCAGCTTAACAGGGCAACAAGAGACCCAGTACTTC.

The V gene is TRBV25-1, the J gene TRBJ1-2; D is uncertain. Trimming took 4 bases from V and 8 from J, leaving 11 bases between them. This CDR3 contains 12 residues. Germline values: CDR1 MGHDK, CDR2 SYGVNS. The CDR3 nucleotides read TGTGCCAGCAGTGGGCAGGCGAACGGCTACACCTTC. Translation: CASSGQANGYTF.

The chain employs TRBV18 and TRBJ2-1; 11 nucleotides line up with TRBD1. The CDR3 totals 18 residues. V lost 0 bases, J lost 1 base, and 5 bases stayed unmatched. Germline CDR1 reads KGHSH; CDR2 reads LQKENI. The chain's CDR3 is CASSPPTGQGGSYNEQFF. The CDR3 nucleotides are TGTGCCAGCTCACCACCAACGGGACAGGGGGGTTCCTACAATGAGCAGTTCTTC.

V usage is TRBV5-4 and J usage is TRBJ1-1; 11 bases agree with TRBD1. The CDR3 consists of 13 residues. After removal of 6 bases from V and 5 bases from J, the junction contained 3 bases not matched to a gene. From germline, CDR1 is SGHNT and CDR2 YYREEE (reference sequence). The DNA of the CDR3 is TGTGCCAGCACCCGGGACAGGGGGACTGAAGCTTTCTTT. Encoded protein: CASTRDRGTEAFF.

This clone was seen just once. The gene calls are TRBV15 and TRBJ2-5; 9 nucleotides agree with TRBD2. Germline values: CDR1 LNHNV, CDR2 YYDKDF (reference sequence). V lost 0 bases, J lost 3 bases, and 8 bases stayed unmatched. This CDR3 contains 17 residues. The CDR3 sequence: CATSRDYLSGSKETQYF. The CDR3 coding sequence is TGTGCCACCAGCAGAGATTACCTTAGCGGGAGTAAAGAGACCCAGTACTTC.

The chain links TRBV28 to TRBJ2-3; 8 nucleotides match TRBD1. Germline CDR1 and CDR2: MDHEN and SYDVKM. This CDR3 is built from 16 residues. Trimming at V came to 5 bases and at J to 2 bases, leaving 9 bases not matched to a gene. CDR3 protein: CASSGLDRVDTDTQYF. The CDR3 nucleotides are TGTGCCAGCAGTGGGTTGGACAGGGTTGACACAGATACGCAGTATTTT.

This clone occurred a few times. The chain uses TRBV5-6 and TRBJ1-2; 7 bases match TRBD1. Germline assignment: CDR1 SGHDT and CDR2 YYEEEE. With V trimmed by 5 bases and J by 5 bases, 6 bases remained unmatched. The CDR3 is 13 residues long. CDR3 region: CASRLGQQYGYTF. The CDR3 bases are TGTGCCAGCAGACTGGGACAGCAATATGGCTACACCTTC.

The V gene is TRBV27, the J gene TRBJ1-2; D remains ambiguous. The CDR3 is 13 amino acids. V shed 3 bases and J shed 1 base, with 6 bases lying between them. The germline V gene encodes CDR1 MNHEY and CDR2 SMNVEV (reference sequence). CDR3 loop: CASSFSVNYGYTF. In nucleotides, the CDR3 is TGTGCCAGCAGTTTTAGCGTTAACTATGGCTACACCTTC.

The chain couples TRBV7-2 to TRBJ2-7; D remains unclear. The V gene's germline CDR1 is SGHTA and CDR2 FQGNSA. CDR3 size: 14 residues. Trimming left V 5 bases short and J 5 bases short, with 16 bases between. CDR3 nucleotide sequence: TGTGCCAGCAGCCCCAGGTCATCCTTCAACGAGCAGTACTTC. Amino acids: CASSPRSSFNEQYF.